These 26 T cell receptor beta chains came from one sample sequenced in a study of T cell changes during pregnancy in multiple sclerosis. The repertoire was sequenced with immunoSEQ multiplex PCR; TCRdb's copy has only in-frame clones and lacks some. The sample carries around 40,000 clones, around 91% recorded once. Sequenced material: CD8+ T cells from peripheral blood mononuclear cells, taken in the second trimester of pregnancy. The source is a female donor with multiple sclerosis, enrolled in a pregnancy study.

About this clone itself: Additional DNA sequences in this sample encode the identical CDR3. The chain employs TRBV7-6 and TRBJ2-7; D may be TRBD2 (6 bases). This CDR3 comprises 14 residues. Trimming shortened V by 3 bases and J by 1 base, and 10 bases separated the two germline ends. Germline V gene sequence: CDR1 SGHVS, CDR2 FNYEAQ. In DNA, the CDR3 is TGTGCCAGCAGCTTGGAGGAGGGATCCTACGAGCAGTACTTC. It yields the protein CASSLEEGSYEQYF. Full variable domain (outside the CDR3, taken from reference TRBV7-6 and TRBJ2-7): GAGVSQSPRYKVTKRGQDVALRCDPISGHVSLYWYRQALGQGPEFLTYFNYEAQQDKSGLPNDRFSAERPEGSISTLTIQRTEQRDSAMYRCASSLEEGSYEQYFGPGTRLTVT.

The CDR3 here is CATSRASRGDFGYTF. The DNA of the CDR3 is TGTGCCACCAGCAGAGCTTCACGGGGGGATTTCGGCTACACCTTC. The chain recombines TRBV15 with TRBJ1-2, with D possibly being TRBD1 (5 bases). V dropped 1 base and J dropped 8 bases, with 17 bases sitting between them. The length of the CDR3 is 15 residues. The germline V gene has CDR1 LNHNV and CDR2 YYDKDF (reference sequence). Supplemented by reference TRBV15 and TRBJ1-2, the full variable domain reads DAMVIQNPRYQVTQFGKPVTLSCSQTLNHNVMYWYQQKSSQAPKLLFHYYDKDFNNEADTPDNFQSRRPNTSFCFLDIRSPGLGDTAMYLCATSRASRGDFGYTFGSGTRLTVV.

This clone was counted a single time. This chain connects TRBV7-9 to TRBJ1-1; no clear D gene. CDR1 and CDR2 from the germline V gene are SEHNR and FQNEAQ (reference sequence). V lost 1 base, J lost 6 bases, and 12 bases lay in between. CDR3 length equals 14 residues. In DNA, the CDR3 is TGTGCCAGCAGCTTAGAAGGAAGGCTAGCTGAAGCTTTCTTT. Its protein is CASSLEGRLAEAFF. Full variable domain (outside the CDR3, taken from reference TRBV7-9 and TRBJ1-1): DTGVSQNPRHKITKRGQNVTFRCDPISEHNRLYWYRQTLGQGPEFLTYFQNEAQLEKSRLLSDRFSAERPKGSFSTLEIQRTEQGDSAMYLCASSLEGRLAEAFFGQGTRLTVV.

The rearrangement links TRBV10-3 to TRBJ2-7; 7 bases fit TRBD1. Per the germline V gene, CDR1 is ENHRY and CDR2 is SYGVKD. V gave up 4 bases and J gave up 0 bases; unmatched junction bases: 3. This CDR3 region has 14 residues. CDR3 nucleotide sequence: TGTGCCATCAGTGCAGGGGACAGCTCCTACGAGCAGTACTTC. Translating it yields CAISAGDSSYEQYF.

The V and J genes are TRBV6-5 and TRBJ2-2, with 11 bases identical to TRBD2. Germline V gene data show CDR1 as MNHEY and CDR2 as SVGAGI. There are 15 residues in the CDR3. With 5 bases clipped from V and 7 bases from J, the junction kept 6 bases outside the gene matches. DNA of the CDR3: TGTGCCAGCAGTGCTAGCGGGGGGCTACACGGGGAGCTGTTTTTT. Translation: CASSASGGLHGELFF.

V and J are TRBV7-9 and TRBJ1-2; D not resolved. V was trimmed by 9 bases and J by 0 bases, leaving 11 bases between them. Germline CDR1 reads SEHNR; CDR2 reads FQNEAQ (reference sequence). This CDR3 contains 13 residues. Here the CDR3 DNA reads TGTGCCAGTCAGATACCCGCTAACTATGGCTACACCTTC. This sequence encodes CASQIPANYGYTF.

The chain carries TRBV27 and TRBJ2-5; TRBD1 matches at 11 bases. The CDR3 totals 17 residues. The V gene end was trimmed by 4 bases and the J gene end by 1 base; junction bases not matched to a gene: 8. Germline V gene sequence: CDR1 MNHEY, CDR2 SMNVEV (reference sequence). As DNA, the CDR3 is TGTGCCAGCAGTTGGGGTGGGACAGGGGGGATCCAAGAGACCCAGTACTTC. Encoded protein: CASSWGGTGGIQETQYF.

This chain joins TRBV11-3 and TRBJ2-7; D is undetermined. Trimming shortened V by 5 bases and J by 3 bases, and 14 bases separated the two germline ends. Germline lookup yields CDR1 SGHNT and CDR2 YENEEA. The CDR3 covers 14 residues. CDR3 loop: CASSPRSDLYEQYF. The CDR3 DNA reads TGTGCCAGCAGCCCCCGCAGCGACCTCTACGAGCAGTACTTC.

This clone has only a few counts. The gene calls are TRBV7-8 and TRBJ1-6; D remains unclear. Germline V gene lookup returns CDR1 SGHVS and CDR2 FQNEAQ. This CDR3 contains 16 residues. Trimming removed 6 bases from V and 4 bases from J, with 16 bases in between. The CDR3 bases are TGTGCCAGCAGTCCAGCTACAGATGGATATAATTCACCCCTCCACTTT. Translating it yields CASSPATDGYNSPLHF.

The V and J genes are TRBV19 and TRBJ2-7, with D perhaps matching TRBD1 (6 bases). CDR1 and CDR2 from the germline V gene are LNHDA and SQIVND (reference sequence). This CDR3 has 14 amino acids. V was cut by 3 bases and J by 2 bases, with 11 bases left in between. CDR3 coding DNA: TGTGCCAGTAGTATTCAGGGGCCTCCCTACGAGCAGTACTTC. Protein product: CASSIQGPPYEQYF.

The V call is TRBV13, the J call TRBJ2-7; 11 nucleotides line up with TRBD2. Germline lookup yields CDR1 PRHDT and CDR2 FYEKMQ (reference sequence). This CDR3 region has 16 residues. The trim removed 5 bases at V and 3 bases at J, leaving 9 bases unmatched. The CDR3 sequence is CASSGMGLAVNYEQYF. CDR3 nucleotide sequence: TGTGCCAGCAGCGGCATGGGACTAGCGGTAAACTACGAGCAGTACTTC.

V usage is TRBV7-2 and J usage is TRBJ2-1, with 9 bases aligning to TRBD2. Germline CDR1 is SGHTA and CDR2 is FQGNSA. After removal of 3 bases from V and 4 bases from J, the junction contained 10 bases not matched to a gene. The CDR3 runs 17 residues. CDR3 DNA sequence: TGTGCCAGCAGCTTGGGGGTGGGGACTAGCCTTTACAATGAGCAGTTCTTC. Encoded protein: CASSLGVGTSLYNEQFF.

CDR3 sequence: CASSPTTATGELFF. The CDR3 coding sequence is TGCGCCAGCAGCCCGACAACTGCCACCGGGGAGCTGTTTTTT. The chain combines TRBV5-1 with TRBJ2-2, with no clear D. The germline V and J ends were trimmed by 4 bases and 4 bases, with 11 bases remaining between them. Germline assignment: CDR1 SGHRS and CDR2 YFSETQ. The CDR3 consists of 14 residues. Drawing the rest from reference TRBV5-1 and TRBJ2-2, the complete variable domain is KAGVTQTPRYLIKTRGQQVTLSCSPISGHRSVSWYQQTPGQGLQFLFEYFSETQRNKGNFPGRFSGRQFSNSRSEMNVSTLELGDSALYLCASSPTTATGELFFGEGSRLTVL.

The V gene is TRBV7-9, the J gene TRBJ2-7, with TRBD1 matching 7 bases. The V gene's germline CDR1 is SEHNR and CDR2 FQNEAQ (reference sequence). Trimming took 4 bases from V and 2 from J; bases not matched to a gene: 5. The CDR3 length is 14 residues. Here the CDR3 reads CASSSPTGTYEQYF. For the CDR3, the DNA is TGTGCCAGCAGCTCGCCGACAGGGACCTACGAGCAGTACTTC.

The count of this clone is one. This rearrangement joins TRBV27 to TRBJ2-5; TRBD1 matches at 7 bases. V lost 5 bases, J lost 3 bases, and 12 bases stayed unmatched. Germline loops: CDR1 MNHEY, CDR2 SMNVEV (reference sequence). CDR3 length equals 16 residues. DNA of the CDR3: TGTGCCAGCAGTATCACAGGGACAGTACTCAAAGAGACCCAGTACTTC. It specifies CASSITGTVLKETQYF.

This clone has only one observation. The V call is TRBV5-1, the J call TRBJ1-3, with D maybe TRBD1 (6 bases). CDR3 length: 16 amino acids. V was clipped by 3 bases and J by 4 bases, with 17 bases between them. From germline, CDR1 is SGHRS and CDR2 YFSETQ. CDR3 in amino acids: CASSWGSQGVGNTIYF. In DNA, the CDR3 is TGCGCCAGCAGCTGGGGGTCACAGGGAGTAGGAAACACCATATATTTT.

This clone was found once. The V gene is TRBV7-2, the J gene TRBJ1-2, with 7 positions matching TRBD1. V lost 4 bases and J lost 3; bases outside the gene matches: 8. From germline, CDR1 is SGHTA and CDR2 FQGNSA. CDR3 length: 15 amino acids. The CDR3 nucleotides read TGTGCCAGCAGCTCCCCTGAACAGGGGCACTATGGCTACACCTTC. Amino acid sequence: CASSSPEQGHYGYTF.

The chain uses TRBV7-6 and TRBJ1-3; TRBD1 matches 9 bases. The germline V gene has CDR1 SGHVS and CDR2 FNYEAQ. The length of the CDR3 is 15 residues. With V trimmed by 4 bases and J by 4 bases, 5 bases remained unmatched. The CDR3 bases are TGTGCCAGCAGCTCAACAGGGGGCGAAGGAAACACCATATATTTT. Translation: CASSSTGGEGNTIYF.

The J gene is TRBJ2-7, the V gene TRBV29-1; 8 positions match TRBD1. Trimming at V came to 6 bases and at J to 6 bases, leaving 10 bases not matched to a gene. The CDR3 covers 13 residues. Germline-derived CDR1 and CDR2 are SQVTM and ANQGSEA. The DNA of the CDR3 is TGCAGCGTGGGGGAAACAGGGGGTCGCGAGCAGTACTTC. Translating gives CSVGETGGREQYF.

The gene calls are TRBV4-3 and TRBJ1-1; TRBD1 matches at 9 bases. The CDR3 is 14 residues long. Germline lookup yields CDR1 LGHNA and CDR2 YSLEER. V dropped 4 bases and J dropped 4; count of bases not matched to a gene: 4. The CDR3 DNA follows: TGCGCCAGCAGCCCAGACAGGGGGGTCACTGAAGCTTTCTTT. It yields the protein CASSPDRGVTEAFF.

The V gene is TRBV4-2, the J gene TRBJ1-3, with a possible D match to TRBD1 (6 bases). V gave up 4 bases and J gave up 4 bases, with 14 bases separating them. The germline V gene has CDR1 LGHNA and CDR2 YNFKEQ. This CDR3 has 15 residues. In nucleotides, the CDR3 is TGTGCCAGCAGCCCAGGGGAAGGGTCCGGAAACACCATATATTTT. The encoded protein is CASSPGEGSGNTIYF.

This chain uses TRBV7-9 with TRBJ2-2, with TRBD1 matching over 12 bases. The trim removed 5 bases at V and 5 bases at J, leaving 6 bases unmatched. The CDR3 is made up of 16 amino acids. Germline values: CDR1 SEHNR, CDR2 FQNEAQ (reference sequence). The DNA of the CDR3 is TGTGCCAGCAGCGCCGGGACAGGGGGCGCGACCGGGGAGCTGTTTTTT. It is translated as CASSAGTGGATGELFF.

The sample holds one count of this clone. The chain links TRBV15 to TRBJ2-1; tentative D call: TRBD2 (7 bases). V gave up 1 base and J gave up 6 bases, with 16 bases separating them. The CDR3 spans 16 residues. Germline assignment: CDR1 LNHNV and CDR2 YYDKDF (reference sequence). CDR3 nucleotides: TGTGCCACCAGCAGAGTTCGGGGGGCCGGGTTCAATGAGCAGTTCTTC. Protein: CATSRVRGAGFNEQFF.

This clone was seen only once. The gene calls are TRBV27 and TRBJ2-5, with D perhaps TRBD2 (6 bases). Germline V gene sequence: CDR1 MNHEY, CDR2 SMNVEV (reference sequence). The CDR3 sequence is 14 residues long. Trimming removed 1 base at V and 5 bases at J, with 11 bases between. CDR3 sequence: CASSLWGDRETQYF. As DNA, the CDR3 is TGTGCCAGCAGTTTATGGGGGGACCGGGAGACCCAGTACTTC.

The CDR3 sequence is CSVSMGSMPNQPQHF. In nucleotides, the CDR3 is TGCAGCGTCTCGATGGGGAGTATGCCTAATCAGCCCCAGCATTTT. The chain joins TRBV29-1 to TRBJ1-5; D gene uncertain. Germline V gene data show CDR1 as SQVTM and CDR2 as ANQGSEA. V lost 6 bases to trimming and J lost 4 bases, with 19 bases between them. The CDR3 runs 15 residues.

The V and J genes are TRBV30 and TRBJ1-1; D remains ambiguous. Germline lookup yields CDR1 GTSNPN and CDR2 SVGIG (reference sequence). The CDR3 loop spans 14 amino acids. V was clipped by 0 bases and J by 1 base, with 9 bases between them. CDR3 loop: CAWSVLHPNTEAFF. CDR3 nucleotide sequence: TGTGCCTGGAGTGTACTACATCCGAACACTGAAGCTTTCTTT.